This TCR beta chain came from a study of blood T cell repertoires in COVID-19. Study-level information: Sites across the United States, Italy and Spain contributed samples from acute and convalescent COVID-19. In each case, the material was cDNA or gDNA derived from T cells, B-cell-depleted T cells, or PBMCs.

Under the authors' procedure: Amplification with reference gene primers provided the estimates of nucleated cell counts. The method was immunoSEQ multiplex PCR; TCRdb's version includes in-frame clones alone and lacks a portion of them. V and J calls and clone size follow that table, whereas D and trimming were derived from the DNA. The sample contains tens of thousands of clones, about 93% of which appear only once. Trimming cost V 6 bases and J 7 bases; bases outside gene matches: 9. The CDR3 extends over 15 amino acids. Germline V lookup: CDR1 SNHLY, CDR2 FYNNEI. This clonotype was obtained from a human donor in a cohort sampled during active COVID-19. The sequenced material came from peripheral blood. The chain carries TRBV2 and TRBJ1-6; 7 bases are shared with TRBD1. This chain's CDR3 is CASRDTGTANSPLHF. The CDR3 DNA reads TGTGCCAGCAGAGACACCGGGACAGCCAATTCACCCCTCCACTTT.